The 12 T cell receptor beta chains below come from one sample, sequenced in a study of T cells in Graves' hyperthyroidism and ophthalmopathy. RNA transcripts yielded amplified TCR beta CDR3 regions. An initial round of RT-PCR targeting the TCR CDR3 relied on the HTBI primer set. TCRdb fed the multiplex PCR reads into MiXCR, producing one record per CDR3 protein. The repertoire holds hundreds of thousands of distinct CDR3 sequences, with about 15% as singletons. Sequenced sample: blood. The receptor source for this set is a woman aged 40-49 years with Graves' hyperthyroidism.

In this sample, this clonotype turned up a few times. The chain uses TRBV6-5 and TRBJ2-2; the match to TRBD2 covers 9 bases. The CDR3 is 14 amino acids. V shed 2 bases, J shed 7 bases, and the junction held 2 bases outside the gene matches. Germline V CDR1 and CDR2: MNHEY, SVGAGI. For the CDR3, the DNA is TGTGCCAGCAGTTACCATAGCGGGAGCGGGGAGCTGTTTTTT. Translation gives CASSYHSGSGELFF.

The CDR3 region is CASSYRDSNTGELFF. CDR3 nucleotides: TGCGCCAGCAGCTACCGGGACAGCAACACCGGGGAGCTGTTTTTT. The rearrangement links TRBV5-1 to TRBJ2-2; 7 bases agree with TRBD1. Germline CDR1 and CDR2: SGHRS and YFSETQ. The CDR3 consists of 15 residues. Trimming took 3 bases from V and 2 from J; bases not matched to a gene: 4.

This clonotype has just a few counts. Here the CDR3 DNA reads TGCAGTGTTGTGAACTTTCGGAACACTGAAGCTTTCTTT. This gives the protein CSVVNFRNTEAFF. This chain uses TRBV20-1 with TRBJ1-1; unclear D gene. The CDR3 is 13 amino acids. Germline CDR1 reads DFQATT; CDR2 reads SNEGSKA (reference sequence). V was clipped by 7 bases and J by 1 base, with 13 bases between them.

This clonotype occurred many times. The chain recombines TRBV7-9 with TRBJ2-7, with D perhaps matching TRBD2 (5 bases). V lost 7 bases, J lost 3 bases, and 10 bases lay in between. Germline CDR1 is SEHNR and CDR2 is FQNEAQ (reference sequence). The CDR3 length is 12 residues. The DNA for the CDR3 is TGTGCCAGCACCCGGGGAAGCTACGAGCAGTACTTC. Its translation is CASTRGSYEQYF.

This clonotype came up a few times. The chain has TRBV9 and TRBJ2-1, with D possibly matching TRBD2 (5 bases). Germline-derived CDR1 and CDR2 are SGDLS and YYNGEE. The CDR3 is made up of 15 amino acids. The V end lost 0 bases, the J end lost 9 bases, and 16 bases lay between the germline ends. The CDR3: CASSVGSGSSGEQFF. The CDR3 nucleotides read TGTGCCAGCAGCGTAGGGAGCGGAAGCTCGGGTGAGCAGTTCTTC.

This clonotype was found a few times. The rearrangement links TRBV6-1 to TRBJ2-1; TRBD2 matches at 13 bases. This CDR3 contains 18 residues. Losses at the gene ends were 5 bases for V and 3 bases for J; bases not matched to a gene: 10. The V gene's germline CDR1 is MNHNS and CDR2 SASEGT. CDR3 loop: CASSKRTSGSVYYNEQFF. Here the CDR3 DNA reads TGTGCCAGCAGTAAACGGACTAGCGGGAGTGTCTACTACAATGAGCAGTTCTTC.

This clonotype was seen more than once but under ten times. This rearrangement joins TRBV5-1 to TRBJ1-5, with D perhaps TRBD1 (6 bases). The germline V and J ends were trimmed by 4 bases and 5 bases, with 16 bases remaining between them. CDR1 is SGHRS and CDR2 is YFSETQ in the germline V gene. The CDR3 is 15 residues long. CDR3 DNA sequence: TGCGCCAGCAGCAAAGATACAGGGTTGGATCAGCCCCAGCATTTT. This gives the protein CASSKDTGLDQPQHF.

In its sample, this clonotype was seen many times. The rearrangement uses TRBV7-8 and TRBJ2-5, with no clear D. The CDR3 covers 13 residues. CDR1 and CDR2 from the germline V gene are SGHVS and FQNEAQ. V was shortened by 4 bases and J by 4 bases, with 10 bases between the two germline ends. CDR3 nucleotide sequence: TGTGCCAGCAGCTCCGTCGGACGAGAGACCCAGTACTTC. As protein: CASSSVGRETQYF.

V is TRBV19 and J is TRBJ1-4, with D unclear. With 5 bases removed from V and 2 bases from J, the gap between germline ends came to 6 bases. This CDR3 is built from 13 residues. In germline, CDR1 is LNHDA, CDR2 SQIVND (reference sequence). The CDR3 is CASSWLTNEKLFF. The CDR3 nucleotides read TGTGCCAGTAGTTGGTTGACTAATGAAAAACTGTTTTTT. The full variable domain, rest sourced from reference TRBV19 and TRBJ1-4, is DGGITQSPKYLFRKEGQNVTLSCEQNLNHDAMYWYRQDPGQGLRLIYYSQIVNDFQKGDIAEGYSVSREKKESFPLTVTSAQKNPTAFYLCASSWLTNEKLFFGSGTQLSVL.

The chain couples TRBV4-1 to TRBJ1-4, with unresolved D. The CDR3 consists of 15 residues. Trimming stripped 1 base from V and 6 bases from J, with 12 bases between. Germline-derived CDR1 and CDR2 are MGHRA and YSYEKL. CDR3 sequence (DNA): TGCGCCAGCAGCCAAGTGGAAGTGGCCTATGAAAAACTGTTTTTT. Translation gives CASSQVEVAYEKLFF.

The chain carries TRBV18 and TRBJ1-3; TRBD1 aligns across 9 bases. Germline lookup yields CDR1 KGHSH and CDR2 LQKENI. J lost 0 bases, V lost 2 bases, and 11 bases had no gene match. The length of the CDR3 is 19 residues. The CDR3 DNA follows: TGTGCCAGCTCACCAATACCCGGGACAGGGAGAACCTCTGGAAACACCATATATTTT. Translating gives CASSPIPGTGRTSGNTIYF.

Note on this clonotype: One junction end disagrees with the germline gene, perhaps due to a read error. The genes are TRBV6-2 or TRBV6-3 and TRBJ2-4, with D perhaps matching TRBD1 (5 bases). This CDR3 has 16 amino acids. From germline, CDR1 is MNHEY and CDR2 SVGEGT. The CDR3 sequence is CAGSPYSRQGQNIQYF. The CDR3 bases are TGTGCCGGCAGTCCCTATTCCCGGCAGGGCCAGAACATTCAGTACTTC.